The source of this TCR beta chain is a study of graft-versus-host responses after intestinal transplantation. Study information: Transplantation in recipients was multivisceral, liver-intestinal, or isolated intestinal. All of the recipients had induction that used anti-thymocyte globulin, then tacrolimus and steroids for approximately 3 years.

The protocol was immunoSEQ multiplex PCR, while the TCRdb copy is restricted to in-frame clones and leaves out a portion. This table has approximately 85,000 clones, 80% to 95% appearing once. Germline V gene lookup returns CDR1 SGHVS and CDR2 FQNEAQ. There are 15 residues in the CDR3. The V and J ends lost 4 bases and 8 bases, in that order; junction bases with no gene match: 8. On this clone: The antigen remains undetermined.

The material sequenced was unstimulated CD8+ T cells sorted from spleen or lymph node cells, taken before transplant. This sequence originates from a human donor who was the organ donor for an intestinal transplant. The gene calls are TRBV7-8 and TRBJ2-1; TRBD2 aligns across 10 bases. The DNA for the CDR3 is TGTGCCAGCAGCTCCCCAGCGGGAGGGCTCGATGAGCAGTTCTTC. It translates to CASSSPAGGLDEQFF.